This T cell receptor (beta chain) was identified in a study of a mutant IDH1 vaccine in newly diagnosed glioma. Background on the study: Visit V12 was scheduled at week 35 and visit V13 at week 47.

Time point noted: week 47, end of study. Doses of 300 ug of mutant IDH1 20-mer peptide were given with topical imiquimod. The astrocytomas were IDH1-mutant, ATRX-negative, and WHO grade 3 or 4. Comments on this clone: The target antigen is unknown.

Sequencing was performed with immunoSEQ multiplex PCR; in TCRdb, only in-frame clones are kept and a portion is missing. The table records tens of thousands of clones, around three quarters of them present only once. Overall study findings and caveats: Induction of immune responses by the vaccine occurred in 85% to 95% of patients. Among top peripheral T cell clonotypes, changes seemed unrelated to pseudoprogression.

The sample in question was PBMCs, obtained from a glioma patient whose treatment included an IDH1 peptide vaccine. This TCR was recovered from a woman aged 35 to 49 with glioma. Some clones in this sample may be carry-over from other donors' samples.

The CDR3 DNA reads as TGTGCCAGCAGCCAAGTACTTGAGGTAGAGACCCAGTACTTC. Amino acids: CASSQVLEVETQYF. V gene TRBV4-2 combines with J gene TRBJ2-5; the D is unclear. From germline, CDR1 is LGHNA and CDR2 YNFKEQ. Trimming pared 1 base from V and 4 bases from J, leaving 10 bases between. This CDR3 comprises 14 residues.